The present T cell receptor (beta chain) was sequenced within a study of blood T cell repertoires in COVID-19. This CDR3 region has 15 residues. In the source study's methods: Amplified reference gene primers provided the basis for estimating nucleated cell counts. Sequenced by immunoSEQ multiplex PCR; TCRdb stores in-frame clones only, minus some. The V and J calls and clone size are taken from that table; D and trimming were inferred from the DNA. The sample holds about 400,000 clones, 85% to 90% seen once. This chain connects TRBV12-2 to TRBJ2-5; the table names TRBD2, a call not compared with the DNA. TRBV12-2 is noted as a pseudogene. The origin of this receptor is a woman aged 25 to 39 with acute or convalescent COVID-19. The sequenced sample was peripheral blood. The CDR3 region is CASRLAGQIQETQYF. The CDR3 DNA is TGTGCAAGTCGCTTGGCGGGGCAGATCCAAGAGACCCAGTACTTC.